These 20 T cell receptor beta chains share one sample of origin, sequenced in a study of blood T cell repertoires in COVID-19. Sequenced by immunoSEQ multiplex PCR; TCRdb stores in-frame clones only, minus some. The sample comprises some 140,000 clones, roughly four fifths of which are singletons, and approximately 1.8% rests with the top ten. The sample taken for sequencing was peripheral blood. These receptors came from a man at least 80 years old with acute or convalescent COVID-19.

The V gene is TRBV7-8, the J gene TRBJ2-3; 7 bases align to TRBD2. Germline-derived CDR1 and CDR2 are SGHVS and FQNEAQ. Trimming removed 5 bases from V and 2 bases from J; junction bases left unmatched: 10. The CDR3 is 16 amino acids. This CDR3 reads CASSTLGGGDTDTQYF. The CDR3 DNA is TGTGCCAGCAGCACCTTGGGCGGGGGTGACACAGATACGCAGTATTTT.

The genes are TRBV7-2 and TRBJ1-1; the D gene is possibly TRBD1 (5 bases). Deletions cut 8 bases from V and 11 bases from J, with 21 bases between. The CDR3 is 13 amino acids. Looked up from germline, CDR1 is SGHTA and CDR2 is FQGNSA. As DNA, the CDR3 is TGTGCCAGCGGATACAAATCGGACATGAAGGCTTTCTTT. Translation gives CASGYKSDMKAFF.

This clone occurred a few times. V usage is TRBV7-9 and J usage is TRBJ1-2, with 10 bases matching TRBD1. CDR1 and CDR2 (germline): SEHNR, FQNEAQ (reference sequence). This CDR3 is 13 amino acids long. With 5 bases clipped from V and 6 bases from J, the junction kept 3 bases outside the gene matches. The CDR3 loop reads CASSQGQGDGYTF. For the CDR3, the DNA is TGTGCCAGCAGCCAAGGACAGGGGGATGGCTACACCTTC.

The V and J genes are TRBV11-3 and TRBJ2-7; no clear D gene. Trimming stripped 4 bases from V and 5 bases from J, with 12 bases between. The CDR3 extends over 13 amino acids. Germline CDR1 SGHNT, CDR2 YENEEA. This CDR3 reads CASSSQQWNEQYV. The DNA of the CDR3 is TGTGCCAGCAGCTCACAACAGTGGAACGAGCAGTACGTC.

The CDR3 DNA reads TGTGCCAGCAGCACGGGATCCCGTCAGCCCCAGCATTTT. This codes for CASSTGSRQPQHF. The rearrangement joins TRBV7-2 to TRBJ1-5; D unclear. The V end was cut by 5 bases, the J end by 6 bases, with 11 bases between. CDR1 and CDR2 (germline): SGHTA, FQGNSA. The CDR3 spans 13 residues. The complete variable domain, with remaining parts taken from reference TRBV7-2 and TRBJ1-5, reads GAGVSQSPSNKVTEKGKDVELRCDPISGHTALYWYRQSLGQGLEFLIYFQGNSAPDKSGLPSDRFSAERTGGSVSTLTIQRTQQEDSAVYLCASSTGSRQPQHFGDGTRLSIL.

This clone was detected a few times. The V gene is TRBV28, the J gene TRBJ2-7, with a possible D match to TRBD1 (6 bases). CDR3 length: 18 amino acids. Germline V gene data show CDR1 as MDHEN and CDR2 as SYDVKM. With 5 bases removed from V and 2 bases from J, the gap between germline ends came to 25 bases. This CDR3 is CASSPHSLDRLRPYEQYV. The CDR3 DNA sequence: TGTGCCAGCAGTCCGCACTCTTTGGACAGATTAAGACCCTACGAGCAGTACGTC.

This chain links TRBV6-1 with TRBJ1-2, with 9 nucleotides matching TRBD1. Trimming took 4 bases from V and 4 from J; bases not matched to a gene: 10. Germline V gene lookup returns CDR1 MNHNS and CDR2 SASEGT. The CDR3 covers 16 residues. CDR3 nucleotide sequence: TGTGCCAGCAGTGGGAATCCGGGACAGGGAGGCTATGGCTACACCTTC. Translating gives CASSGNPGQGGYGYTF.

The V call is TRBV11-3, the J call TRBJ2-2, with TRBD2 matching over 7 bases. Germline-derived CDR1 and CDR2 are SGHNT and YENEEA. V was clipped by 5 bases and J by 7 bases; unmatched bases: 7. CDR3 size: 14 residues. The CDR3 loop is CASSESGRDGELFF. As DNA, the CDR3 is TGTGCCAGCAGCGAATCAGGGAGGGACGGGGAGCTGTTTTTT.

The V call is TRBV7-2, the J call TRBJ2-2; no definite D call. The CDR3 consists of 15 residues. Germline-derived CDR1 and CDR2 are SGHTA and FQGNSA. The V and J ends lost 5 bases and 1 base respectively, with 11 bases between them. CDR3 residues: CASSPAVMNTGELFF. The CDR3 nucleotides read TGTGCCAGCAGCCCCGCAGTGATGAACACCGGGGAGCTGTTTTTT.

The V call is TRBV6-1, the J call TRBJ2-2; D not resolved. The CDR3 covers 15 residues. Per the germline V gene, CDR1 is MNHNS and CDR2 is SASEGT. Trimming took off 0 bases at V and 8 bases at J, with 13 bases between the two ends. The CDR3 reads CASSEAAAELGELFF. The CDR3 region has the DNA TGTGCCAGCAGTGAAGCCGCCGCGGAGCTTGGGGAGCTGTTTTTT.

This clone was recorded once. The rearrangement joins TRBV10-3 to TRBJ2-1, with D perhaps TRBD2 (5 bases). The CDR3 runs to 15 residues. Germline CDR1 reads ENHRY; CDR2 reads SYGVKD. V dropped 0 bases and J dropped 4 bases, with 10 bases sitting between them. CDR3 nucleotides: TGTGCCATCAGTGAGTCACCTAGCAGGTACAATGAGCAGTTCTTC. It yields the protein CAISESPSRYNEQFF.

The V gene is TRBV3-1 (or the pseudogene TRBV3-2), the J gene TRBJ1-6, with TRBD1 identical over 8 bases. The germline V gene has CDR1 LGHDT and CDR2 YNNKEL (reference sequence). CDR3 size: 15 residues. With 1 base clipped from V and 10 bases from J, the junction kept 6 bases outside the gene matches. CDR3: CASSQAGTGNSPLHF. DNA for the CDR3: TGTGCCAGCAGCCAAGCCGGGACAGGAAACTCACCCCTCCACTTT.

This clone was seen a few times. Other DNA sequences in this sample translate to the same CDR3. The chain couples TRBV3-1 (or the pseudogene TRBV3-2) to TRBJ1-3; D unresolved. CDR1 is LGHDT, CDR2 YNNKEL, per germline (reference sequence). With 1 base removed from V and 1 base from J, the gap between germline ends came to 8 bases. This CDR3 contains 15 residues. CDR3 region: CASSQGTGSGNTIYF. The CDR3 DNA sequence: TGTGCCAGCAGCCAAGGCACGGGGTCTGGAAACACCATATATTTT.

V is TRBV9 and J is TRBJ2-1; 13 nucleotides agree with TRBD2. The CDR3 sequence is 17 residues long. Trimming at V came to 4 bases and at J to 9 bases, leaving 13 bases not matched to a gene. CDR1 is SGDLS and CDR2 is YYNGEE in the germline V gene. The CDR3 DNA reads as TGTGCCAGCAGCCTCCCGGGACTAGCGGGGACCTCTGGTGAGCAGTTCTTC. This gives the protein CASSLPGLAGTSGEQFF. The full variable domain, completed using reference TRBV9 and TRBJ2-1, is DSGVTQTPKHLITATGQRVTLRCSPRSGDLSVYWYQQSLDQGLQFLIQYYNGEERAKGNILERFSAQQFPDLHSELNLSSLELGDSALYFCASSLPGLAGTSGEQFFGPGTRLTVL.

The chain combines TRBV2 with TRBJ2-3, with TRBD2 identical over 9 bases. This CDR3 has 15 amino acids. Per germline, CDR1 SNHLY and CDR2 FYNNEI. The V gene end was trimmed by 4 bases and the J gene end by 5 bases; junction bases not matched to a gene: 7. This CDR3 reads CASSVGAGGLDTQYF. The CDR3 DNA reads as TGTGCCAGCAGTGTTGGAGCGGGGGGATTAGATACGCAGTATTTT.

Regarding this clone: At the DNA level, this CDR3 is encoded by other sequences in the same sample as well. The J gene is TRBJ1-3, the V gene TRBV5-1; D is perhaps TRBD1 (6 bases). Germline V gene sequence: CDR1 SGHRS, CDR2 YFSETQ. The ends were cut back, 0 bases at V and 2 bases at J, with 6 bases in the middle. The length of the CDR3 is 14 residues. The CDR3 DNA is TGCGCCAGCAGCTTGGCAGGGGCTGGAAACACCATATATTTT. Translated: CASSLAGAGNTIYF. The full variable domain, rest sourced from reference TRBV5-1 and TRBJ1-3, is KAGVTQTPRYLIKTRGQQVTLSCSPISGHRSVSWYQQTPGQGLQFLFEYFSETQRNKGNFPGRFSGRQFSNSRSEMNVSTLELGDSALYLCASSLAGAGNTIYFGEGSWLTVV.

The rearrangement joins TRBV9 to TRBJ1-2; TRBD1 aligns across 8 bases. With 0 bases clipped from V and 4 bases from J, the junction kept 5 bases outside the gene matches. CDR1 and CDR2 (germline): SGDLS, YYNGEE. The length of the CDR3 is 15 residues. CDR3 DNA: TGTGCCAGCAGCGTAGGGACAGGGCAAACCTATGGCTACACCTTC. It specifies CASSVGTGQTYGYTF.

In this sample, this clone turned up once. This sample includes further DNA sequences coding for the same CDR3. The V call is TRBV18, the J call TRBJ2-3; 8 bases are shared with TRBD2. CDR1 and CDR2 (germline): KGHSH, LQKENI. This CDR3 comprises 16 residues. Trimming at V came to 0 bases and at J to 2 bases, leaving 4 bases not matched to a gene. CDR3 DNA sequence: TGTGCCAGCTCACCACCGAGCGGGGGACTCACAGATACGCAGTATTTT. Its protein product is CASSPPSGGLTDTQYF.

This clone occurred once. The chain is built from TRBV10-3 and TRBJ2-3; 9 nucleotides match TRBD2. There are 16 residues in the CDR3. With 4 bases clipped from V and 5 bases from J, the junction kept 10 bases outside the gene matches. CDR1 ENHRY and CDR2 SYGVKD come from the germline V gene. The CDR3 DNA reads TGTGCCATCAGTGGCATTAGCGGGGGTTTGAGAGATACGCAGTATTTT. Amino acids: CAISGISGGLRDTQYF.

The rearrangement joins TRBV5-1 to TRBJ1-6, with 8 bases that match TRBD1. CDR1 and CDR2 (germline): SGHRS, YFSETQ. V lost 4 bases to trimming and J lost 10 bases; unmatched junction nucleotides: 13. The CDR3 has 16 amino acids. The CDR3 spells CASSPGQGSPWSPLHF. The CDR3 nucleotides are TGCGCCAGCAGCCCCGGACAGGGATCCCCGTGGTCACCCCTCCACTTT.